Listed below are T cell receptor beta chains from one sample, sequenced in a study of shared clonotypes between healthy human individuals. Assay: immunoSEQ multiplex PCR; the TCRdb copy retains only in-frame clones and omits some. The table includes 2 million to 2.5 million clones, 85% to 95% detected once. Specimen: naive CD4+ T cells from PBMCs. These receptors were obtained from a man aged 18-30 years in good health. Some clones in this sample may be carry-over from other donors' samples. Each CDR3 is given with its conserved first and last residue. A D gene is named only where the DNA matches it firmly. Rows may omit the clone size; those that give it use once, few, many or a size class.

j_call v_call d_call cdr3_length clone_size cdr3_aa cdr3_nt
TRBJ2-5 TRBV9 . 13 . CASSVADGKTQYF TGTGCCAGCAGCGTAGCGGACGGGAAGACCCAGTACTTC
TRBJ2-3 TRBV5-4 . 15 once CASSLEVGLTDTQYF TGTGCCAGCAGCTTGGAGGTCGGACTCACAGATACGCAGTATTTT
TRBJ2-5 TRBV5-1 TRBD2 16 . CASSPLLAGGEETQYF TGCGCCAGCAGCCCTCTTTTAGCGGGAGGGGAAGAGACCCAGTACTTC
TRBJ2-5 TRBV6-5 . 13 . CASSRLVGETQYF TGTGCCAGCAGCCGCCTGGTGGGAGAGACCCAGTACTTC
TRBJ2-3 TRBV5-6 TRBD2 16 . CASSGLAGGPADTQYF TGTGCCAGCTCAGGACTAGCGGGAGGGCCGGCAGATACGCAGTATTTT
TRBJ2-3 TRBV19 . 18 once CASSIGRLSASSTDTQYF TGTGCCAGTAGTATAGGGAGGCTGTCAGCTTCTAGCACAGATACGCAGTATTTT
TRBJ2-7 TRBV2 . 17 . CASSEQRSHKFLNEQYF TGTGCCAGCAGTGAACAACGCTCCCACAAGTTTCTCAACGAGCAGTACTTC
TRBJ2-7 TRBV10-3 . 15 . CAISESAGRSYEQYF TGTGCCATCAGTGAGTCGGCAGGTCGATCCTACGAGCAGTACTTC
TRBJ2-1 TRBV2 TRBD2 15 . CASRDGLAGVSEQFF TGTGCCAGCAGGGACGGACTAGCGGGAGTGAGTGAGCAGTTCTTC
TRBJ1-2 TRBV11-2 . 12 . CASSLVGPGYTF TGTGCCAGCAGCTTAGTAGGGCCCGGCTACACCTTC
TRBJ2-1 TRBV27 . 16 . CASSLDRSGSYNEQFF TGTGCCAGCAGTTTAGACAGGTCGGGCTCCTACAATGAGCAGTTCTTC
TRBJ1-3 TRBV11-2 . 12 once CASGRAGNTIYF TGTGCCAGTGGACGGGCAGGAAACACCATATATTTT
TRBJ2-1 TRBV30 . 15 . CAWSEALPPGNEQFF TGTGCCTGGAGTGAGGCCCTCCCGCCTGGCAATGAGCAGTTCTTC
TRBJ1-1 TRBV6-1 . 13 . CASSEGMNTEAFF TGTGCCAGCAGTGAAGGGATGAACACTGAAGCTTTCTTT
TRBJ1-1 TRBV19 TRBD1 15 . CASSFTTGRNTEAFF TGTGCCAGTAGTTTTACGACAGGGCGGAACACTGAAGCTTTCTTT
TRBJ2-5 TRBV7-9 . 14 once CASSLRAMLETQYF TGTGCCAGCAGCTTACGAGCTATGTTAGAGACCCAGTACTTC
TRBJ2-3 TRBV15 TRBD2 19 once CATSRAGTSGRIPTDTQYF TGTGCCACCAGCAGAGCCGGGACTAGCGGGAGAATTCCCACAGATACGCAGTATTTT
TRBJ2-1 TRBV19 . 12 . CASSAQMGEQFF TGTGCCAGTAGTGCCCAGATGGGTGAGCAGTTCTTC